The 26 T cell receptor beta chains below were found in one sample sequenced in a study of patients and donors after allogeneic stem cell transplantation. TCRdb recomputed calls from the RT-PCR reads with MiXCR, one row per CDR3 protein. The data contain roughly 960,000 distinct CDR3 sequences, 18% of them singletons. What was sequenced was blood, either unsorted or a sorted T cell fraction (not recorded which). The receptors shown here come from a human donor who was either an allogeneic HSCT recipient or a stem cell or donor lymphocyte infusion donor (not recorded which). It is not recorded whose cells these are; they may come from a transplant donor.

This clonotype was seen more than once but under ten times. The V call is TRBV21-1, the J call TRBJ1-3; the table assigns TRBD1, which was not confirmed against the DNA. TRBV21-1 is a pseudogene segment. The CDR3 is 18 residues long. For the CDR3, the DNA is TGTGCCAGCAGCCCCGAAAGCCAAACAGGGGGCTCTGGAAACACCATATATTTT. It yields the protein CASSPESQTGGSGNTIYF.

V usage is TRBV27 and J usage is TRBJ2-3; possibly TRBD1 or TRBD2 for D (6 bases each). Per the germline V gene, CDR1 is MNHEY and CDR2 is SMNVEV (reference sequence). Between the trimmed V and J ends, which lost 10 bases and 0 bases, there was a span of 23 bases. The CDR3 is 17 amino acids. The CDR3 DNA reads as TGTGCCACTGGGACCTGGCGTTGGGGGGCAAGCACAGATACGCAGTATTTT. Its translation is CATGTWRWGASTDTQYF.

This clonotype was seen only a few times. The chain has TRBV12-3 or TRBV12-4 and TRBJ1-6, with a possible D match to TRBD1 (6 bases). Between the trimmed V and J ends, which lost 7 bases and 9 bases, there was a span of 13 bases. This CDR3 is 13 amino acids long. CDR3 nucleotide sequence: TGTGCCAGCACCCACTGGGGGGCTTCACCCCTCCACTTT. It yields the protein CASTHWGASPLHF.

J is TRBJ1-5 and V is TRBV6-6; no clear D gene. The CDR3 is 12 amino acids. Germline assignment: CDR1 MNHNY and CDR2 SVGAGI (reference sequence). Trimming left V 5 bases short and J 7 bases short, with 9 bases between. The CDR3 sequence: CASSLDQQPQHF. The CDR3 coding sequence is TGTGCCAGCAGTCTCGATCAGCAGCCCCAGCATTTT.

The CDR3 nucleotides read TGTGCCAGCACTGAACTTAGAGCCATGAACACTGAAGCTTTCTTT. It is translated as CASTELRAMNTEAFF. This chain uses TRBV27 with TRBJ1-1; D is unclear. Germline CDR1 is MNHEY and CDR2 is SMNVEV (reference sequence). The CDR3 extends over 15 amino acids. V gave up 7 bases and J gave up 0 bases, with 15 bases separating them.

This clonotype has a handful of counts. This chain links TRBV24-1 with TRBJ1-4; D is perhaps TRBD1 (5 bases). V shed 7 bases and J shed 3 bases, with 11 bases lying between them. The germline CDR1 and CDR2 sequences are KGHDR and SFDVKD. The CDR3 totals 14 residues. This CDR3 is CATSRGRANEKLFF. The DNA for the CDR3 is TGTGCCACCAGCCGAGGCAGGGCTAATGAAAAACTGTTTTTT.

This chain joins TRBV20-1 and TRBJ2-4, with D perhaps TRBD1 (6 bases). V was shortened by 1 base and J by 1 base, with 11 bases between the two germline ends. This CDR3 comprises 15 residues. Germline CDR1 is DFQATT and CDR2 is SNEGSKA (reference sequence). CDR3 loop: CSARAGARAKNIQYF. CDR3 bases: TGCAGTGCTAGAGCAGGGGCGAGGGCCAAAAACATTCAGTACTTC.

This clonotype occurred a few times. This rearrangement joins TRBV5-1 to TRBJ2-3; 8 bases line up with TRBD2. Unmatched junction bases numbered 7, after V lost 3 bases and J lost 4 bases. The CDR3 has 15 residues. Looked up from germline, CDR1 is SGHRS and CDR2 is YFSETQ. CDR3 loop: CASSYGTRVPDTQYF. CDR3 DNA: TGCGCCAGCAGCTACGGGACTAGAGTCCCAGATACGCAGTATTTT.

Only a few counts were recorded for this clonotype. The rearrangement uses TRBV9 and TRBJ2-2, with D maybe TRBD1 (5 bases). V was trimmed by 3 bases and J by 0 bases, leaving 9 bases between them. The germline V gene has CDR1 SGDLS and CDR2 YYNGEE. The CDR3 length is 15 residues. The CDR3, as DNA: TGTGCCAGCAGCGCAGAGGACACGAACACCGGGGAGCTGTTTTTT. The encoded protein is CASSAEDTNTGELFF.

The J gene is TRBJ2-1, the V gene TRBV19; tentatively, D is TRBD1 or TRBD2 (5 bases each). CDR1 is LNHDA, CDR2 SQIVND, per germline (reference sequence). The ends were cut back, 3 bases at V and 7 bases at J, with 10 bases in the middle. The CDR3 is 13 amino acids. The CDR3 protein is CASSMGRGNEQFF. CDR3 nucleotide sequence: TGTGCCAGTAGTATGGGACGCGGGAATGAGCAGTTCTTC.

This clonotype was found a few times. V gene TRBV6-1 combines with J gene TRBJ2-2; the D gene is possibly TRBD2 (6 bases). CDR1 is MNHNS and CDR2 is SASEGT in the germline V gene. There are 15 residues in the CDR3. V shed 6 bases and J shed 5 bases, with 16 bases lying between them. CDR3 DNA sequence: TGTGCCAGCAGCCCCGGGACTCTGATGACCGGGGAGCTGTTTTTT. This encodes CASSPGTLMTGELFF.

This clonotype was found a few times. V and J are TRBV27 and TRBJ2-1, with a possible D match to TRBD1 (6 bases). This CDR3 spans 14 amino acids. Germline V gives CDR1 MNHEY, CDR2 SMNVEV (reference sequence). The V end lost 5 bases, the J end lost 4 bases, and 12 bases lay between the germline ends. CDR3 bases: TGTGCCAGCAGTATCGACAGGTCGTACAATGAGCAGTTCTTC. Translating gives CASSIDRSYNEQFF.

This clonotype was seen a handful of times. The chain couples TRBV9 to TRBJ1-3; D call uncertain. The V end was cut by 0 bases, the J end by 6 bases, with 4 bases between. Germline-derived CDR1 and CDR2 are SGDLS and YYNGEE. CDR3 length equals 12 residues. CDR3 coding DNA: TGTGCCAGCAGCGTAGGCGAAAACACCATATATTTT. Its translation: CASSVGENTIYF. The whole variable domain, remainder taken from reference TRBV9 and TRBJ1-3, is DSGVTQTPKHLITATGQRVTLRCSPRSGDLSVYWYQQSLDQGLQFLIQYYNGEERAKGNILERFSAQQFPDLHSELNLSSLELGDSALYFCASSVGENTIYFGEGSWLTVV.

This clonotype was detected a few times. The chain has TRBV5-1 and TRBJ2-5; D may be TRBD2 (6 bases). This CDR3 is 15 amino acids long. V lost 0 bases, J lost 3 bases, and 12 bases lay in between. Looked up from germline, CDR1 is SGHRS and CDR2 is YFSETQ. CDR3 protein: CASSLALTGEETQYF. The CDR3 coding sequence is TGCGCCAGCAGCTTGGCTCTAACGGGGGAAGAGACCCAGTACTTC.

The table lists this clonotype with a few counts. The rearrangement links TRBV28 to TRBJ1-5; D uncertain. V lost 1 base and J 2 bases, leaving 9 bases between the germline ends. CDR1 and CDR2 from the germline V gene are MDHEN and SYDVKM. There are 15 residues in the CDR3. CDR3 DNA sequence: TGTGCCAGCAGTTTATCTGGGCGAGGCAATCAGCCCCAGCATTTT. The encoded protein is CASSLSGRGNQPQHF.

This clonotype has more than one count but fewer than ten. CDR3 sequence reads: CASSGLMTGGPIGELFF. CDR3 DNA sequence: TGTGCCAGCAGCGGATTAATGACGGGAGGGCCTATCGGGGAGCTGTTTTTT. The chain has TRBV7-8 and TRBJ2-2, with 8 bases identical to TRBD2. Germline loops: CDR1 SGHVS, CDR2 FQNEAQ. The J segment lost 7 bases and the V segment lost 5 bases, leaving 15 bases of the junction unmatched. This CDR3 contains 17 residues.

The CDR3 region has the DNA TGTGCCAGCAGTGGGGGGTATTCACCCCTCCACTTT. This gives the protein CASSGGYSPLHF. The chain employs TRBV12-3 or TRBV12-4 and TRBJ1-6; possible D gene TRBD1, 5 bases. Trimming removed 5 bases at V and 8 bases at J, with 7 bases between. This CDR3 comprises 12 residues.

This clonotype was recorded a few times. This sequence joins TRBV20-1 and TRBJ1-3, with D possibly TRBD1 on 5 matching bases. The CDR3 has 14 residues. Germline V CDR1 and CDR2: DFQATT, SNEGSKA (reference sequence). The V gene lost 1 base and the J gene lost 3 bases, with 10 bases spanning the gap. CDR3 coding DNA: TGCAGTGCTAGAGCCAGGGTAATTGGAAACACCATATATTTT. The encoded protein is CSARARVIGNTIYF.

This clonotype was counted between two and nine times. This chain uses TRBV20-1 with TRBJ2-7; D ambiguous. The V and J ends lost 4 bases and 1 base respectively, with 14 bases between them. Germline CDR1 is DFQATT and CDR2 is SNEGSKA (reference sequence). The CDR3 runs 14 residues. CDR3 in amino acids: CSAMGNLLSYEQYF. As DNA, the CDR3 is TGCAGTGCTATGGGCAACCTTTTATCCTACGAGCAGTACTTC.

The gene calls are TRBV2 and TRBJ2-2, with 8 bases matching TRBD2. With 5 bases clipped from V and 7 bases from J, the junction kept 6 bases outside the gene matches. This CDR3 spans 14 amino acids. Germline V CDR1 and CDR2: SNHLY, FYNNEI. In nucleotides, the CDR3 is TGTGCCAGCAGTTATATTACTAGCGGCGGGGAGCTGTTTTTT. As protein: CASSYITSGGELFF.

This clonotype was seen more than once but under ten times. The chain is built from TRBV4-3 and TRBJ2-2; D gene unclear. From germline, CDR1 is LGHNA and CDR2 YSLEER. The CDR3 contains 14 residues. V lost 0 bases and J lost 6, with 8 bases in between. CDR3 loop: CASSQDLPPGELFF. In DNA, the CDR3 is TGCGCCAGCAGCCAAGATCTTCCCCCCGGGGAGCTGTTTTTT.

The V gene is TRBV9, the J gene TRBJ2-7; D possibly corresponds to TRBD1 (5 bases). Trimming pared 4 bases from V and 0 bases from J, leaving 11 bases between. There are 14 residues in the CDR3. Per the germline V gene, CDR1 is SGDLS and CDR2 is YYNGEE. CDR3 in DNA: TGTGCCAGCAGCTCCACAGGATACTCCTACGAGCAGTACTTC. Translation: CASSSTGYSYEQYF.

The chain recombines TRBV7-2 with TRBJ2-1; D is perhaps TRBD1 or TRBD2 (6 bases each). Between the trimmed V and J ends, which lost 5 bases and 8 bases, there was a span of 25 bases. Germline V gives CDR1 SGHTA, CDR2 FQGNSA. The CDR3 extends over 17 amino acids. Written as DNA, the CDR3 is TGTGCCAGCAGCCCCCGTCGAGGGGGGCTGAATGTCGATGAGCAGTTCTTC. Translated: CASSPRRGGLNVDEQFF.

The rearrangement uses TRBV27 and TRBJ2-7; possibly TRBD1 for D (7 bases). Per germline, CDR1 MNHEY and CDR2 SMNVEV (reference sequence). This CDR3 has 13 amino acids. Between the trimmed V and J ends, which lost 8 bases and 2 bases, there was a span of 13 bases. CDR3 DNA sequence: TGTGCCAGCTGGCCCAGGGGGGCCTACGAGCAGTACTTC. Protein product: CASWPRGAYEQYF.

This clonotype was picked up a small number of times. The CDR3 is CASSYPLQGGKVAQYF. CDR3 nucleotide sequence: TGTGCCAGCAGTTATCCCCTACAGGGGGGGAAAGTGGCCCAGTACTTC. The V call is TRBV6-5, the J call TRBJ2-5; D might be TRBD1 (8 bases). Trimming left V 3 bases short and J 9 bases short, with 23 bases between. The CDR3 covers 16 residues. Looked up from germline, CDR1 is MNHEY and CDR2 is SVGAGI.

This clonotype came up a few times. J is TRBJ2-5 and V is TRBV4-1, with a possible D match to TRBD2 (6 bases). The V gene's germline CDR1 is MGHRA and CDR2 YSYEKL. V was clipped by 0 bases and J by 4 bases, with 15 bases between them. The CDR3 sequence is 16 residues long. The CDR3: CASSQDLGGSGETQYF. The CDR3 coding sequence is TGCGCCAGCAGCCAAGATCTTGGAGGGAGCGGAGAGACCCAGTACTTC.